Listed below are T cell receptor beta chains from one sample, sequenced in a study of T cells in Graves' hyperthyroidism and ophthalmopathy. MiXCR, run by TCRdb on the multiplex PCR reads, gives a single entry per CDR3 protein. The profile shows hundreds of thousands of distinct CDR3 sequences, roughly 14% of them singletons. Sequencing was done on a sample of blood. These receptors all come from a man aged 18 to 30 with Graves' ophthalmopathy. Each CDR3 is given with its conserved first and last residue. Fields, in order: clone size, V gene, D gene, J gene, CDR3 DNA, CDR3 protein. D genes are given only for firm matches. Size is stated for part of the rows, as once, few or many counts, or as a class when the clone is expanded.

size: many
V: TRBV4-2
D: .
J: TRBJ2-5
DNA: TGTGCCAGCAGCCAAGAACTGGCGCAGGTGGGGACCCAGTACTTC
CDR3: CASSQELAQVGTQYF

size: many
V: TRBV2
D: .
J: TRBJ2-2
DNA: TGTGCCAGCAGTGGTAGGGCGGTTGGCGGGGAGCTGTTTTTT
CDR3: CASSGRAVGGELFF

size: many
V: TRBV6-1
D: .
J: TRBJ1-1
DNA: TGTGCCAGCAGTTCCGGGGGTCGGACTGAAGCTTTCTTT
CDR3: CASSSGGRTEAFF

size: many
V: TRBV20-1
D: .
J: TRBJ2-5
DNA: TGCAGTGCTAGAGGGTCCCCGGGGGTAGAGACCCAGTACTTC
CDR3: CSARGSPGVETQYF

size: .
V: TRBV5-6
D: .
J: TRBJ2-2
DNA: TGTGCCAGCAGCTTGGGACTACCCCGGCCCGGGGAGCTGTTTTTT
CDR3: CASSLGLPRPGELFF

size: many
V: TRBV5-1
D: .
J: TRBJ1-1
DNA: TGCGCCAGCAGCTCATTAACCTCTGGGGTAGGGGCTTTCTTT
CDR3: CASSSLTSGVGAFF

size: many
V: TRBV30
D: .
J: TRBJ2-1
DNA: TGTGCCTGGAGTCGGAGCACTAATGAGCAGTTCTTC
CDR3: CAWSRSTNEQFF

size: few
V: TRBV11-2
D: TRBD1
J: TRBJ1-2
DNA: TGTGCCAGCAGCTTAGGAACAGGGGGCGGCTATGGCTACACCTTC
CDR3: CASSLGTGGGYGYTF

size: .
V: TRBV4-1
D: .
J: TRBJ2-1
DNA: TGCGCCAGCAGCCAAGGGGACTTGTCGAGCTCCTACAATGAGCAGTTCTTC
CDR3: CASSQGDLSSSYNEQFF

size: many
V: TRBV7-9
D: TRBD1
J: TRBJ2-7
DNA: TGTGCCAGCAGCGCTCGGACAGGAGACTACGAGCAGTACTTC
CDR3: CASSARTGDYEQYF